This T cell receptor (beta chain) originates from a study of cytomegalovirus exposure and HLA in healthy donors. As for the donors, each was a healthy bone marrow donor. This CDR3 comprises 19 residues. Trimming removed 6 bases from V and 6 bases from J; junction bases left unmatched: 25. Germline V gene data show CDR1 as LNHDA and CDR2 as SQIVND (reference sequence). 60 Vbeta and 13 Jbeta primers were used in PCR. Measured with immunoSEQ multiplex PCR; TCRdb has only the in-frame clones, and not every one. This sample's table has about 200,000 clones. The clonotype originates from a girl aged 2 to 9 in good health and CMV-seropositive. The specimen was PBMCs. The rearrangement uses TRBV19 and TRBJ2-7; 8 nucleotides align to TRBD2. The DNA for the CDR3 is TGTGCCAGTAGCCCCCGGTCGAACCGCGATAGCGGGATGGAGTTCGAGCAGTACTTC. It specifies CASSPRSNRDSGMEFEQYF.